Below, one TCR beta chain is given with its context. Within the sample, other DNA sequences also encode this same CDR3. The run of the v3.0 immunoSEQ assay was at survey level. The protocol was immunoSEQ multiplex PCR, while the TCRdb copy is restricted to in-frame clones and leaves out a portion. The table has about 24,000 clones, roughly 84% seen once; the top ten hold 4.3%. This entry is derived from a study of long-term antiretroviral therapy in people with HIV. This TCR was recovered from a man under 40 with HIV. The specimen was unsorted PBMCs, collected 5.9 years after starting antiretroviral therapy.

CDR3 DNA: TGTGCCAGCAGCTTCGCGGGAGGCTACAATGAGCAGTTCTTC. Translated: CASSFAGGYNEQFF. This chain joins TRBV28 and TRBJ2-1; 8 bases align to TRBD2. The germline V gene has CDR1 MDHEN and CDR2 SYDVKM. Unmatched junction bases numbered 4, after V lost 6 bases and J lost 3 bases. CDR3 length: 14 amino acids.